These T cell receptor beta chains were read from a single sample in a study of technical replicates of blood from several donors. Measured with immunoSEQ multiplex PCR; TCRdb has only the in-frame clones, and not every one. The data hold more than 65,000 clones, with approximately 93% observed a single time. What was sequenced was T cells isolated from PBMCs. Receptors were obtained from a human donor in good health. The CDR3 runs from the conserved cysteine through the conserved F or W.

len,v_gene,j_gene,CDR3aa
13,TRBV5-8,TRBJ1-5,CASSPISNQPQHF
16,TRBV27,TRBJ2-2,CASAPRDRVAAGELFF
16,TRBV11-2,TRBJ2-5,CASSPQPFGEVETQYF
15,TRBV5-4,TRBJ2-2,CASSLVGQITGELFF
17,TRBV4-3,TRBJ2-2,CASSQEMSHRGAGELFF
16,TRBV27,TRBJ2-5,CASKASGRAGLETQYF
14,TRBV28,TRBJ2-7,CASSFRGRTYEQYF
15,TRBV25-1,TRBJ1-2,CASSESTLTNYGYTF
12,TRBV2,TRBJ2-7,CASSTGGGEQYF
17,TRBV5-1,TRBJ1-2,CASSLGGAGGQDYGYTF
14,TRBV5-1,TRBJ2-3,CASSLGGLADTQYF
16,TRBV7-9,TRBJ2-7,CASSLVSSGPSYEQYF
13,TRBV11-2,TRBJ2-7,CASSFPLATEQYF
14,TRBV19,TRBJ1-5,CASSMSAGWQPQHF
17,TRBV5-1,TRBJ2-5,CASSPGTSGSGWETQYF
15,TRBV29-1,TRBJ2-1,CSVDPRPGSYNEQFF
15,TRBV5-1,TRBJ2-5,CASSLEGPSVETQYF
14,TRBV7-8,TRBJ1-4,CASSLIREAEKLFF
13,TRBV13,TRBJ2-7,CASSDGGAYEQYF
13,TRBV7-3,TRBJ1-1,CASSPKPTAEAFF
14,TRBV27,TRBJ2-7,CASSSGDISYEQYF
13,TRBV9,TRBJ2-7,CASSVQTFDEQYF
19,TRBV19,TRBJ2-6,CASSALGLAGETGANVLTF
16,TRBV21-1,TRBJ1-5,CASSSFRDIGNQPQHF
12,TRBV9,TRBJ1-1,CASSPGYTEAFF
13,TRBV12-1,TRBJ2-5,CASSLTGIETQYF
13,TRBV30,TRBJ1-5,CAWAQGIPQPQHF
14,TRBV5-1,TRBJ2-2,CASSLGDGTGELFF
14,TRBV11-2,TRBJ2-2,CASSLQGFTGELFF
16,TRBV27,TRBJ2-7,CASSLSAGGLFHEQYF
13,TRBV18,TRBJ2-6,CASTYSGANVLTF
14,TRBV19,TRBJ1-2,CASRTSQGARGYTF
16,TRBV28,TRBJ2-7,CASSSQTSGHSYEQYF
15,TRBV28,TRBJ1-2,CASSLSLGGSYGYTF
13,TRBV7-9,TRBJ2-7,CASSPKGPYEQYF
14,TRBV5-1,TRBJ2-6,CASSPNSGANVLTF
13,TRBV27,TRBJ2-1,CASSLSLDNEQFF
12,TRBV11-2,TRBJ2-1,CASSLAVPSQFF
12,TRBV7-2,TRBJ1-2,CASSLTVYGYTF
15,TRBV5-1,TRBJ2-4,CASSFFGQAKNIQYF
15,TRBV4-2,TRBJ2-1,CASSQPLTLNNEQFF
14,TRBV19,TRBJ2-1,CASSSQEGYNEQFF
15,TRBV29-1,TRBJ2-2,CSVGDRVKGTGELFF
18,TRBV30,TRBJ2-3,CAWTRGRLAAGSTDTQYF
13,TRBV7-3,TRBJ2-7,CASSLEAATQQYF
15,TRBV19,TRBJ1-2,CASSIGGGFGSGYTF
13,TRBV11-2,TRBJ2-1,CASSSNRVNEQFF
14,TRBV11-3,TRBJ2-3,CASSVHRGSDTQYF
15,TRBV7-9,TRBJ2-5,CASSLVREGLETQYF